The 8 T cell receptor beta chains below all came from one sample that was sequenced in a study of blood T cell repertoires in COVID-19. Assay: immunoSEQ multiplex PCR; the TCRdb copy retains only in-frame clones and omits some. Of around 110,000 clones in the sample, roughly 79% were seen once. Specimen: peripheral blood. Source of these receptors: a man between 65 and 80 years old with active or convalescent COVID-19.

The chain uses TRBV7-3 and TRBJ1-5; TRBD1 matches 8 bases. The V gene's germline CDR1 is SGHTA and CDR2 FQGTGA. The CDR3 spans 18 residues. The junction had 9 bases not matched to a gene; V was cut back by 2 bases and J by 0 bases. The CDR3 region is CASSLDPRDRNSNQPQHF. The CDR3 DNA follows: TGTGCCAGCAGCTTAGACCCGCGGGACAGGAATAGCAATCAGCCCCAGCATTTT.

V gene TRBV5-5 combines with J gene TRBJ2-3; 7 positions agree with TRBD2. Germline V gene sequence: CDR1 SGHKS, CDR2 YYEKEE (reference sequence). The CDR3 is 14 amino acids. V shed 7 bases and J 0 bases; nucleotides not matched to a gene: 5. The CDR3 reads CASRLAVSTDTQYF. CDR3 nucleotide sequence: TGTGCCAGCCGTCTAGCGGTGAGCACAGATACGCAGTATTTT.

The chain couples TRBV5-1 to TRBJ1-5; the match to TRBD1 covers 7 bases. After removal of 0 bases from V and 5 bases from J, the junction contained 11 bases not matched to a gene. Germline CDR1 and CDR2: SGHRS and YFSETQ. The CDR3 totals 17 residues. The CDR3, as DNA: TGCGCCAGCAGCTTGGGCCCCAGGACAGGATCCGATCAGCCCCAGCATTTT. This gives the protein CASSLGPRTGSDQPQHF. Together with reference TRBV5-1 and TRBJ1-5, the CDR3 gives the full variable domain: KAGVTQTPRYLIKTRGQQVTLSCSPISGHRSVSWYQQTPGQGLQFLFEYFSETQRNKGNFPGRFSGRQFSNSRSEMNVSTLELGDSALYLCASSLGPRTGSDQPQHFGDGTRLSIL.

The chain carries TRBV9 and TRBJ1-2, with D hard to call. The CDR3 totals 16 residues. Trimming took 0 bases from V and 6 from J, leaving 18 bases between them. Germline V CDR1 and CDR2: SGDLS, YYNGEE. This chain's CDR3 is CASSVAWGGGWDGYTF. The CDR3 region has the DNA TGTGCCAGCAGCGTAGCCTGGGGAGGAGGATGGGATGGCTACACCTTC.

The chain is built from TRBV29-1 and TRBJ1-1; unclear D gene. This CDR3 region has 11 residues. The germline gives CDR1 SQVTM, CDR2 ANQGSEA. The V gene lost 7 bases and the J gene lost 1 base, with 7 bases spanning the gap. The CDR3 region is CSAHGNTEAFF. The CDR3 nucleotides read TGCAGCGCCCACGGGAACACTGAAGCTTTCTTT.

The CDR3 DNA is TGTGCCAGTAGTATGGGAGGGATTTCCGGGGAGCTGTTTTTT. It yields the protein CASSMGGISGELFF. This chain uses TRBV19 with TRBJ2-2, with TRBD2 identical over 7 bases. The length of the CDR3 is 14 residues. Losses at the gene ends were 3 bases for V and 6 bases for J; bases not matched to a gene: 4. Germline V gives CDR1 LNHDA, CDR2 SQIVND (reference sequence).

This rearrangement joins TRBV4-3 to TRBJ2-1, with 11 positions matching TRBD2. The germline gives CDR1 LGHNA, CDR2 YSLEER. The length of the CDR3 is 17 residues. Losses at the gene ends were 1 base for V and 7 bases for J; bases not matched to a gene: 9. The chain's CDR3 is CASSQARGLAGGNEQFF. DNA of the CDR3: TGCGCCAGCAGCCAAGCCAGGGGGCTAGCGGGAGGAAATGAGCAGTTCTTC.

This sequence joins TRBV6-1 and TRBJ2-5; 9 nucleotides agree with TRBD1. V was clipped by 4 bases and J by 2 bases; unmatched bases: 8. The CDR3 spans 16 residues. CDR1 and CDR2 from the germline V gene are MNHNS and SASEGT. Written as DNA, the CDR3 is TGTGCCAGCAGTGTGCGCTCCGGGACAGGGCAAGAGACCCAGTACTTC. Translated, it gives CASSVRSGTGQETQYF.